The clone carrying this T cell receptor beta chain was counted between two and nine times. This CDR3 is also generated by other DNA sequences in the sample. The sample belongs to a study of CD8+ T cells in alopecia areata. Extraction and reverse transcription of RNA yielded cDNA as the sequencing template. Assay: immunoSEQ multiplex PCR; the TCRdb copy retains only in-frame clones and omits some. Here the sample spans around 120,000 clones, around 50% being singletons. V was pared by 5 bases and J by 5 bases, with 6 bases between. Germline CDR1 reads SEHNR; CDR2 reads FQNEAQ (reference sequence). The CDR3 is 11 residues long.

This clonotype was obtained from a human donor with alopecia areata. The sample comprised NKG2D-low CD8+ T cells sorted from blood. This chain connects TRBV7-9 to TRBJ2-5; D unclear. CDR3 bases: TGTGCCAGCAGCCCCCGGGAGACCCAGTACTTC. Translating it yields CASSPRETQYF.